The entry below gives a single T cell receptor beta chain sequence along with its context. This receptor's antigen is unknown. No much larger clone is present one base from it, and per-base qualities are unavailable. The time point label, as the study defines it: recipient sample about 28 days before transplant, after cytoreduction. Blood from recipients was drawn roughly 28 days before transplant, then again at days 30, 100 and 180 after transplant. Nuclei Lysis Solution was used to extract genomic DNA from fresh or cryopreserved unfractionated peripheral blood mononuclear cells. The CDR3 sequence holds 16 residues, the cysteine and phenylalanine included. The retained sequence is limited to the CDR3, 48 bases, with the frame set at the first base. At the junction V is shortened by 0 bases and J by 5 bases; bases outside the gene matches: 9. CDR1 and CDR2 are drawn from the germline V gene: SGHRS, YFSETQ.

This specimen belongs to a study of T cell clonotyping in hematopoietic cell transplantation (dated by TCRdb to about 2021). For the wider study: Pretransplant recipient samples were obtained after cytoreduction. A total of 110 to 150 blood samples were collected in the study from approximately 32 consecutive transplant recipients and their related donors. Recruitment of patients ran from late 2015 to January 2017, and follow-up continued until late 2020 or until death. The research as a whole found: Recipient repertoires showed only a small fraction of overlap with donor repertoires, and over 95% appeared de novo at the given depth. Broader TCR repertoire diversity after transplant was predicted by Inverse Simpson Index values from donors and from recipients before transplant. A decrease in recipient TCR diversity was observed after transplant, and a progressive increase in pathologically expanded clonotypes was seen from day 30 to day 180. The sample size was limited, and CD4 and CD8 repertoire contributions could not be separated because cells were not sorted.

The immunoSEQ assay, a bias-controlled multiplex PCR using V- and J-specific primers, was used to amplify TCR beta CDR3 regions from genomic DNA. In a second PCR step, a proprietary barcode and Illumina adapter sequences were attached to the CDR3 amplicons. An Illumina MiSeq instrument was used to sequence the CDR3 libraries. As for how the authors treated the data: Export and quality control were performed with immunoSEQ Analyzer 3.0, and downstream analyses were performed with R Bioconductor and Immunarch. Only productive rearrangements within the normalized downsampled data set were used in the calculation of repertoire metrics. In the normalized cohort, a clonotype counted as pathologically expanded if the clonotype was larger than 5 templates. The Inverse Simpson Index was used to measure repertoire diversity. CMV-specificity analyses were carried out on the non-normalized data set to capture all clonotypes. In its TCRdb copy, this immuneACCESS table keeps in-frame sequences only and misses some clones. Where compared with another copy, unresolved V genes explain less than half of these, and the others have no known cause. V, J and clone size are taken as reported in that table, and D and trimming were inferred from the DNA itself. The sample table records around 25,000 clones; roughly 88% of these occur just once. The ten biggest clones cover roughly 24% of the sample.

The input for sequencing was peripheral blood mononuclear cells, taken before stem cell transplant. The chain links TRBV5-1 with TRBJ2-5; 8 central nucleotides agree with TRBD2. The clonotype was recovered from a woman aged 60-75 years with acute myeloid leukemia. Some clones in this sample may be carry-over from other donors' samples. For the CDR3, the sequence is CASSLDAGGAGETQYF. DNA sequence: TGCGCCAGCAGCTTGGACGCGGGGGGCGCGGGGGAGACCCAGTACTTC.